The rows below give T cell receptor beta chains drawn from one sample of a study of Tregs in tolerant kidney transplant recipients. Assay: immunoSEQ multiplex PCR; the TCRdb copy retains only in-frame clones and omits some. The table records about 110,000 clones, about 90% of them present only once. The sample was CD4+ T cells from blood, taken before the transplant. The receptors come from a human donor who received a combined kidney and bone marrow transplant. CDR3s include the opening cysteine and the closing phenylalanine or tryptophan. A D gene is named only where the DNA matches it firmly. Part of the rows lack a size; the others show once, few, many or a class for expanded clones.

cdr3_length d_call j_call clone_size v_call cdr3_aa cdr3_nt
11 NA TRBJ2-1 NA TRBV10-3 CAISSPRGQFF TGTGCCATCAGCTCCCCTAGGGGGCAGTTCTTC
11 NA TRBJ2-5 NA TRBV2 CASSSQETQYF TGTGCCAGCAGTTCGCAAGAGACCCAGTACTTC
17 TRBD1 TRBJ1-2 few TRBV19 CASTSGEGTGFTYGYTF TGTGCCAGTACCTCCGGGGAAGGGACAGGGTTTACCTATGGCTACACCTTC
16 TRBD2 TRBJ2-2 once TRBV7-2 CASSPLAATNTGELFF TGTGCCAGCAGCCCCCTAGCGGCTACGAACACCGGGGAGCTGTTTTTT
14 NA TRBJ1-2 NA TRBV15 CATSPTRDSYGYTF TGTGCCACCAGCCCGACGCGGGATTCCTATGGCTACACCTTC
15 TRBD1 TRBJ2-3 NA TRBV5-1 CASSPGTGGADTQYF TGCGCCAGCAGTCCCGGGACAGGGGGCGCAGATACGCAGTATTTT
14 NA TRBJ1-1 once TRBV18 CASSPATGNTEAFF TGTGCCAGCTCACCCGCAACAGGGAACACTGAAGCTTTCTTT
15 TRBD1 TRBJ1-1 NA TRBV9 CASSVVRQGNTEAFF TGTGCCAGCAGCGTAGTACGACAGGGGAACACTGAAGCTTTCTTT
17 TRBD2 TRBJ2-1 NA TRBV18 CASSPPTGLAGAAEQFF TGTGCCAGCTCACCACCGACCGGACTAGCGGGAGCGGCTGAGCAGTTCTTC
14 TRBD2 TRBJ2-1 NA TRBV19 CASSSLAGRDEQFF TGTGCCAGTAGTTCACTAGCGGGGCGCGATGAGCAGTTCTTC
15 TRBD1 TRBJ1-5 NA TRBV5-4 CASRPDRGRDQPQHF TGTGCCAGCAGACCCGACAGGGGGCGCGATCAGCCCCAGCATTTT
15 TRBD1 TRBJ1-2 NA TRBV28 CASRGQGALNYGYTF TGTGCCAGCAGAGGTCAGGGGGCATTGAACTATGGCTACACCTTC
16 TRBD1 TRBJ2-5 once TRBV9 CASSGPGTGGRETQYF TGTGCCAGCAGCGGACCGGGGACAGGGGGCCGAGAGACCCAGTACTTC
14 NA TRBJ1-3 NA TRBV7-8 CASTLRGDGNTIYF TGTGCCAGCACCCTGCGGGGGGACGGAAACACCATATATTTT
11 NA TRBJ1-2 NA TRBV6-5 CASRSGYGYTF TGTGCCAGCAGGAGCGGCTATGGCTACACCTTC
14 NA TRBJ1-5 NA TRBV5-1 CASSLDGLVQPQHF TGCGCCAGCAGCTTGGACGGGTTGGTTCAGCCCCAGCATTTT
13 NA TRBJ1-2 NA TRBV29-1 CSVEDAGDNGYTF TGCAGCGTTGAAGACGCAGGGGATAATGGCTACACCTTC
14 NA TRBJ1-2 NA TRBV4-1 CASSQEGPARDYTF TGCGCCAGCAGCCAAGAGGGGCCGGCCAGGGACTACACCTTC
17 TRBD2 TRBJ2-2 NA TRBV2 CASTWTSGGAVTGELFF TGTGCCAGCACCTGGACTAGCGGGGGGGCCGTCACCGGGGAGCTGTTTTTT
12 NA TRBJ1-2 NA TRBV7-9 CASSVDIYGYTF TGTGCCAGCAGCGTCGACATTTATGGCTACACCTTC
11 NA TRBJ2-1 NA TRBV2 CASTSVDEQFF TGTGCCAGCACTAGCGTGGATGAGCAGTTCTTC
13 NA TRBJ2-5 NA TRBV10-1 CASSSTEKETQYF TGCGCCAGCAGTTCGACAGAAAAAGAGACCCAGTACTTC
14 TRBD2 TRBJ2-7 NA TRBV6-6 CASSYSGREYEQYF TGTGCCAGCAGTTATAGCGGGAGGGAATACGAGCAGTACTTC
14 NA TRBJ2-7 NA TRBV28 CASSAQGSSYEQYF TGTGCCAGCAGTGCCCAGGGGAGCTCCTACGAGCAGTACTTC
14 NA TRBJ1-4 NA TRBV5-1 CASSSDKAREKLFF TGCGCCAGCAGCTCCGATAAAGCTAGGGAAAAACTGTTTTTT
11 NA TRBJ1-1 few TRBV14 CASSQVGGAFF TGTGCCAGCAGCCAAGTGGGGGGAGCTTTCTTT
16 NA TRBJ2-3 NA TRBV11-2 CASSTRTVTGTDTQYF TGTGCCAGCAGCACCCGGACAGTCACGGGCACAGATACGCAGTATTTT
19 NA TRBJ1-1 once TRBV7-7 CASSLQVVAGIGVGTEAFF TGTGCCAGCAGCCTTCAGGTTGTGGCAGGGATTGGTGTTGGCACTGAAGCTTTCTTT
12 NA TRBJ1-2 once TRBV30 CAWTREGYGYTF TGTGCCTGGACCCGAGAGGGCTATGGCTACACCTTC
14 NA TRBJ2-7 NA TRBV11-2 CASSLDRGGDEQYF TGTGCCAGCAGCCTCGACAGGGGAGGGGACGAGCAGTACTTC
15 TRBD2 TRBJ2-7 NA TRBV28 CASSLITSGTYEQYF TGTGCCAGCAGTTTAATAACTAGCGGGACCTACGAGCAGTACTTC
15 TRBD2 TRBJ2-1 NA TRBV6-1 CASTGLAGVYGEQFF TGTGCCAGTACAGGACTAGCGGGAGTTTATGGTGAGCAGTTCTTC
14 NA TRBJ1-1 NA TRBV2 CASSLNREGREAFF TGTGCCAGCAGTTTAAACAGGGAAGGGCGCGAAGCTTTCTTT
14 TRBD2 TRBJ2-7 few TRBV10-2 CASRVAGGPYEQYF TGCGCCAGCAGAGTAGCGGGAGGCCCCTACGAGCAGTACTTC
19 NA TRBJ2-1 NA TRBV19 CASSIGGLSYQSSYNEQFF TGTGCCAGTAGTATAGGGGGACTCTCCTACCAAAGCTCCTACAATGAGCAGTTCTTC
15 TRBD2 TRBJ2-3 NA TRBV29-1 CSVESPGGRTDTQYF TGCAGCGTTGAATCCCCGGGGGGACGCACAGATACGCAGTATTTT
15 NA TRBJ1-4 NA TRBV15 CATSREEALNEKLFF TGTGCCACCAGCAGAGAGGAGGCCCTTAATGAAAAACTGTTTTTT
14 NA TRBJ1-2 NA TRBV15 CATSRDLRDYGYTF TGTGCCACCAGCAGAGATCTCAGGGACTATGGCTACACCTTC
16 TRBD2 TRBJ2-3 NA TRBV6-1 CASSASSGGSTDTQYF TGTGCCAGCAGTGCCTCTAGCGGGGGGAGCACAGATACGCAGTATTTT
13 TRBD2 TRBJ2-3 NA TRBV15 CATNPGGTDTQYF TGTGCCACCAACCCGGGGGGGACAGATACGCAGTATTTT
14 TRBD2 TRBJ2-1 NA TRBV19 CASSSTSGGPEQFF TGTGCCAGTAGTTCGACTAGCGGGGGTCCCGAGCAGTTCTTC
11 NA TRBJ2-7 NA TRBV20-1 CSARVRREQYF TGCAGTGCTAGAGTAAGGAGGGAGCAGTACTTC
14 NA TRBJ1-1 NA TRBV2 CASSPWGGNTEAFF TGTGCCAGCAGCCCTTGGGGGGGGAACACTGAAGCTTTCTTT
14 TRBD1 TRBJ2-7 NA TRBV25-1 CASQTGLRPYEQYF TGTGCCAGCCAGACAGGGTTGAGACCCTACGAGCAGTACTTC
15 NA TRBJ2-1 once TRBV5-1 CASSLQGPYYNEQFF TGCGCCAGCAGCTTGCAGGGTCCCTACTACAATGAGCAGTTCTTC